Listed below are T cell receptor beta chains from one sample, sequenced in a study of blood T cell repertoires in COVID-19. TCRdb's table, derived via immunoSEQ multiplex PCR, lists solely in-frame clones and lacks some. The data contain around 80,000 clones, 75% to 90% of them singletons. Sample: peripheral blood. The receptors derive from a man aged 50 to 59 with COVID-19, enrolled during active disease. The CDR3 runs from the conserved cysteine through the conserved F or W. Fields, in order: J gene, D gene, V gene, clone size, CDR3 protein, CDR3 DNA. The D gene is left open where the match is weak. A row's size may be missing; if present it is once, few, many or a size class.

>TRBJ1-5|TRBD1|TRBV6-5|once
CASSPGTGGNQPQHF
TGTGCCAGCAGCCCCGGGACAGGGGGCAATCAGCCCCAGCATTTT
>TRBJ2-1|TRBD2|TRBV5-4|once
CASSSYWTSGSNEQFF
TGTGCCAGCAGCTCCTACTGGACTAGCGGGAGCAATGAGCAGTTCTTC
>TRBJ2-7|-|TRBV4-2|-
CASSQGWGGYEQYF
TGTGCCAGCAGCCAAGGGTGGGGCGGCTACGAGCAGTACTTC
>TRBJ2-7|TRBD1|TRBV30|-
CAWKGQGWGEQYF
TGTGCCTGGAAAGGACAGGGTTGGGGCGAGCAGTACTTC
>TRBJ2-5|TRBD2|TRBV2|-
CASSFFASGRETQYF
TGTGCCAGCAGTTTCTTCGCTAGCGGGAGAGAGACCCAGTACTTC
>TRBJ1-4|-|TRBV28|few
CASRGGEKLFF
TGTGCCAGCAGGGGAGGTGAAAAACTGTTTTTT
>TRBJ2-7|-|TRBV12-3/TRBV12-4|few
CASSFRSYEQYF
TGTGCCAGCAGTTTCCGCTCCTACGAGCAGTACTTC
>TRBJ2-7|-|TRBV14|-
CASSPYPRGTREQYF
TGTGCCAGCAGCCCCTACCCCCGCGGGACGAGGGAGCAGTACTTC
>TRBJ2-1|TRBD2|TRBV7-3|-
CASSFQRDAEQFF
TGTGCCAGCAGCTTTCAGCGGGACGCTGAGCAGTTCTTC
>TRBJ2-3|TRBD1|TRBV5-1|-
CASSLGTGGLDTQYF
TGCGCCAGCAGCTTGGGGACAGGGGGCTTGGATACGCAGTATTTT
>TRBJ2-3|TRBD1|TRBV27|few
CASSSQDRGLGTQYF
TGTGCCAGCAGTTCTCAGGACAGGGGCTTAGGTACGCAGTATTTT
>TRBJ2-5|-|TRBV5-4|-
CASSLDIQETQYF
TGTGCCAGCAGCCTGGACATTCAAGAGACCCAGTACTTC
>TRBJ1-5|TRBD1|TRBV27|few
CASASLTGTGTFQPQHF
TGTGCCAGCGCCTCCTTAACCGGGACAGGGACATTTCAGCCCCAGCATTTT
>TRBJ1-2|-|TRBV12-3/TRBV12-4|-
CASSLGGGFGYTF
TGTGCCAGCAGTTTGGGGGGGGGCTTTGGCTACACCTTC
>TRBJ2-1|TRBD2|TRBV18|-
CASSQTSGSSYNEQFF
TGTGCCAGCTCGCAGACTAGCGGGAGCTCCTACAATGAGCAGTTCTTC
>TRBJ1-1|TRBD1|TRBV6-5|-
CASSSRTGGSVTEAFF
TGTGCCAGCAGTTCCCGGACAGGGGGCTCGGTCACTGAAGCTTTCTTT
>TRBJ2-7|TRBD1|TRBV28|-
CASSETGGSYEQYF
TGTGCCAGCAGTGAGACAGGGGGATCCTACGAGCAGTACTTC
>TRBJ1-5|-|TRBV6-6|-
CASRSQGSNQPQHF
TGTGCCAGCAGATCACAGGGTAGCAATCAGCCCCAGCATTTT
>TRBJ1-4|-|TRBV7-9|-
CASSLTDSNEKLFF
TGTGCCAGCAGCTTAACAGATAGTAATGAAAAACTGTTTTTT
>TRBJ2-5|-|TRBV18|-
CASSPPSRRETQYF
TGTGCCAGCTCACCACCGTCTAGAAGAGAGACCCAGTACTTC
>TRBJ2-7|TRBD1|TRBV4-1|-
CASSQDPTGNYEQYF
TGCGCCAGCAGCCAAGATCCGACAGGGAATTACGAGCAGTACTTC
>TRBJ2-7|-|TRBV25-1|-
CASSDGAGPGEQYF
TGTGCCAGCAGTGATGGGGCGGGGCCTGGGGAGCAGTACTTC
>TRBJ1-2|-|TRBV2|-
CASSDRAYGYTF
TGTGCCAGCAGTGACAGGGCGTATGGCTACACCTTC
>TRBJ2-2|-|TRBV6-1|-
CASSESPLPGDHTGELFF
TGTGCCAGCAGTGAATCCCCACTGCCGGGGGACCACACCGGGGAGCTGTTTTTT
>TRBJ2-2|TRBD2|TRBV6-4|many
CASSEKGLADTGELFF
TGTGCCAGCAGTGAAAAGGGACTAGCGGACACCGGGGAGCTGTTTTTT
>TRBJ2-5|-|TRBV18|-
CASSPPQEGPGSKTQYF
TGTGCCAGCTCACCACCGCAGGAGGGGCCGGGTTCTAAGACCCAGTACTTC
>TRBJ2-5|TRBD2|TRBV19|-
CASSIASGSAQETQYF
TGTGCCAGTAGTATTGCAAGCGGGAGCGCCCAAGAGACCCAGTACTTC
>TRBJ2-1|TRBD2|TRBV5-1|-
CASKRLAGDRNEQFF
TGCGCCAGCAAGAGGCTAGCGGGAGATCGGAATGAGCAGTTCTTC
>TRBJ2-7|-|TRBV7-3|-
CASSSDYEQYF
TGTGCCAGCAGCTCAGACTACGAGCAGTACTTC
>TRBJ1-5|TRBD1|TRBV15|-
CATSEDRGRFISNQPQHF
TGTGCCACCAGCGAGGACAGGGGCCGATTTATTAGCAATCAGCCCCAGCATTTT
>TRBJ2-1|TRBD2|TRBV19|-
CASSRLAGGAYNEQFF
TGTGCCAGTAGTCGACTAGCGGGAGGAGCCTACAATGAGCAGTTCTTC
>TRBJ2-7|TRBD1|TRBV7-2|once
CASSLGGGQGLTYEQYF
TGTGCCAGCAGCTTGGGGGGAGGACAGGGGCTTACCTACGAGCAGTACTTC
>TRBJ2-7|TRBD1|TRBV5-1|-
CASSLAGTGPYEQYF
TGCGCCAGCAGCTTGGCCGGGACAGGACCATACGAGCAGTACTTC
>TRBJ2-7|TRBD1|TRBV5-8|-
CASSWGQISYEQYF
TGTGCCAGCAGCTGGGGACAGATCTCCTACGAGCAGTACTTC
>TRBJ1-2|TRBD1|TRBV5-1|-
CASSRTGPNYGYTF
TGCGCCAGCAGCCGGACAGGACCTAACTATGGCTACACCTTC
>TRBJ1-2|TRBD1|TRBV28|-
CASSRAGTGTYGYTF
TGTGCCAGCAGCCGGGCCGGGACAGGGACATATGGCTACACCTTC
>TRBJ1-2|-|TRBV9|-
CASKGEGPF
TGTGCCAGCAAGGGCGAGGGCCCCTTC
>TRBJ1-1|-|TRBV29-1|-
CSVGGTEAFF
TGCAGCGTCGGTGGCACTGAAGCTTTCTTT
>TRBJ2-6|TRBD1|TRBV18|-
CASSPGWGQALSGANVLTF
TGTGCCAGCTCACCGGGTTGGGGACAGGCACTCTCTGGGGCCAACGTCCTGACTTTC
>TRBJ2-7|TRBD1|TRBV14|-
CASHRTGGREQYF
TGTGCCAGCCACCGGACAGGGGGTCGCGAGCAGTACTTC
>TRBJ1-2|TRBD1|TRBV24-1|-
CATSPGQWNYGYTF
TGTGCCACCAGCCCGGGACAGTGGAACTATGGCTACACCTTC
>TRBJ1-1|-|TRBV6-1|-
CASSEAEGLSEAFF
TGTGCCAGCAGTGAAGCGGAGGGTCTCTCTGAAGCTTTCTTT
>TRBJ2-7|-|TRBV20-1|-
CSASKEIFYEQYF
TGCAGTGCTAGTAAAGAGATCTTCTACGAGCAGTACTTC
>TRBJ2-7|-|TRBV6-5|-
CASSYGRASYEQYF
TGTGCCAGCAGTTACGGGCGGGCCTCCTACGAGCAGTACTTC
>TRBJ2-1|TRBD2|TRBV7-2|-
CASSSGLAGGRYNEQFF
TGTGCCAGCAGCTCGGGACTAGCGGGAGGGCGGTACAATGAGCAGTTCTTC
>TRBJ2-2|TRBD2|TRBV9|-
CASSVGGLANTGELFF
TGTGCCAGCAGCGTAGGGGGACTAGCGAACACCGGGGAGCTGTTTTTT
>TRBJ2-2|TRBD2|TRBV5-1|-
CASGKTSGMMNTGELFF
TGCGCCAGCGGAAAAACTAGCGGGATGATGAACACCGGGGAGCTGTTTTTT
>TRBJ1-5|-|TRBV18|-
CASSPPGRDTQPQHF
TGTGCCAGCTCACCACCGGGCAGGGACACTCAGCCCCAGCATTTT
>TRBJ1-5|-|TRBV28|-
CASSLDSHYNQPQHF
TGTGCCAGCAGTTTAGACTCTCACTACAATCAGCCCCAGCATTTT
>TRBJ1-5|-|TRBV4-1|-
CASSSVGVSNQPQHF
TGCGCCAGCAGCTCCGTGGGAGTTAGCAATCAGCCCCAGCATTTT
>TRBJ1-5|TRBD1|TRBV19|-
CASSIDGAGGFQPQHF
TGTGCCAGTAGTATAGATGGTGCAGGGGGTTTCCAGCCCCAGCATTTT
>TRBJ2-7|TRBD1|TRBV27|once
CASSPDRGGYEQYF
TGTGCCAGCAGCCCGGACAGGGGGGGGTACGAGCAGTACTTC
>TRBJ2-1|TRBD2|TRBV6-4|-
CASSGLAGGSEQFF
TGTGCCAGCAGTGGGCTAGCGGGAGGGTCTGAGCAGTTCTTC